Here is one TCR beta chain with its context. There is no known antigen for this receptor. No quality values exist for individual bases; no much larger clone is one base distant. Using the deep immunoSEQ assay, multiplex PCR amplified TCR CDR3 regions from genomic DNA. Genomic DNA extracted from each cell subset was distributed evenly over all wells of several immunoSEQ 96-well plates, and each plate served as one replicate. Each replicate PCR for sorted subsets received around 0.2 ug genomic DNA, equal to tens of thousands of T cell genomes. The purified libraries were quantified using a Qubit 3.0 fluorometer, sized with a Bioanalyzer 2100, and then quantified again using the KAPA Library Quantification kit. Every immunoSEQ 96-well plate was sequenced on a dedicated single-read 150-cycle Illumina NextSeq 550 flow cell. As for how the authors treated the data: Because only junctional sequences without quality scores were contained in the immunoSEQ output, filtering matching that applied to full-length reads could not be performed. To assign V/J genes and CDR3, sequences were annotated using PyIR, a Python wrapper for IgBLAST v1.9, with IMGT germline references. Reads were removed for weak V/J assignments (E-value above 1e-6), missing CDR3, stop codons, out-of-frame junctions, or ambiguous translated residues. A V3J clonotype was defined by an identical inferred V gene, J gene, and CDR3 amino acid sequence. Percentage overlap between repertoires was calculated by dividing the number of shared unique clonotypes by the size of the smaller repertoire. RTK rarefaction, the Chao1 estimator, and Recon v2.1 estimates of unobserved clonotypes were used to assess repertoire richness. OLGA was used to compute generation probabilities for all TCRbeta clonotypes that the gDNA method yielded from four donors. TCRdb re-hosts the immuneACCESS table, in-frame sequences only. Its copies lack some clones; in the studies checked, an unresolved V gene accounts for under half of them, and the cause for the rest is not known. D and trimming come from the DNA, and the V and J calls and clone size come from that table. The sample table shows some 1.5 million clones, and around 98% are seen once. About 0.42% of the sample lies in the top ten.

This specimen belongs to a study of shared clonotypes between healthy human individuals (TCRdb year 2020). Concerning the study at large: The cohort included a few men and a couple of women between 18 and 49 years of age. For each donor, three plates each were used for CD4 naive and CD4 memory, two plates were used for CD8 naive, and one plate was used for CD8 memory. The study deeply sequenced blood TCR repertoires of five healthy adults to estimate repertoire size and the extent of clonotype sharing between individuals. To increase sequencing depth and limit assay-specific biases, different laboratories used diverse techniques to prepare libraries and sequence TCR repertoires. Per donor, leukapheresis produced somewhere between about 0.9 and 10 billion PBMCs.

V gives up 5 bases and J gives up 1 base, and the segment between their germline ends measures 17 bases. The CDR3 sequence holds 16 residues, the cysteine and phenylalanine included. Only the CDR3 part of the read is kept: 48 bases, read in frame from the first base. In the germline V gene (reference sequence), CDR1 corresponds to LNHDA and CDR2 to SQIVND. Overall study results and their limits: Only blood was sampled, and tissue TCR repertoires likely differ from those in blood. Sharing across a few donors was observed for about 5% of naive CD4, less than 4% of naive CD8, roughly 2.3% of memory CD4, and roughly 0.4% of memory CD8 clonotypes. Because the study included only a small number of donors, the genetic and exposure-history diversity represented was limited. Naive subsets generally had larger estimated clonotype richness than memory subsets. Clonotypes shared by all four sorted-subset donors showed higher generation probabilities than non-shared clonotypes. Pairwise subsampling indicated that sequencing depth was expected to affect the degree of clonotype sharing among donors. Even with the large sequencing depth, rarefaction of the sorted-subset datasets indicated that sequencing was incomplete.

Donors were healthy HIV-negative adults with no recently reported acute infections or vaccinations. Every donor was a Caucasian adult residing in Nashville, Tennessee, USA. Magnetic negative selection was used to enrich CD4+ T cells, after which naive cells were positively selected on CD45RA and the negative fraction became the memory subset. After blood collection by leukapheresis, PBMCs were isolated using Ficoll-Histopaque density gradient centrifugation and then cryopreserved in the vapor phase of liquid nitrogen. Analytical flow cytometry was used to check the purity and quantity of each magnetically sorted T cell population. Each sorted fraction had its genomic DNA isolated and then quantified by UV absorbance on a Nanodrop 2000c.

The sequence joins TRBV19 to TRBJ1-2; 5 matching bases give a weak D call of TRBD1. The specimen was naive CD4+ T cells sorted from blood. The cell subset or site label on this specimen signifies: CD45RA+ positively selected. The TCR was taken from a man aged 25 to 45 in good health. For the CDR3, the sequence is CASSPSWDGSNYGYTF. The sequenced DNA is TGTGCCAGTAGTCCAAGTTGGGACGGAAGTAACTATGGCTACACCTTC.